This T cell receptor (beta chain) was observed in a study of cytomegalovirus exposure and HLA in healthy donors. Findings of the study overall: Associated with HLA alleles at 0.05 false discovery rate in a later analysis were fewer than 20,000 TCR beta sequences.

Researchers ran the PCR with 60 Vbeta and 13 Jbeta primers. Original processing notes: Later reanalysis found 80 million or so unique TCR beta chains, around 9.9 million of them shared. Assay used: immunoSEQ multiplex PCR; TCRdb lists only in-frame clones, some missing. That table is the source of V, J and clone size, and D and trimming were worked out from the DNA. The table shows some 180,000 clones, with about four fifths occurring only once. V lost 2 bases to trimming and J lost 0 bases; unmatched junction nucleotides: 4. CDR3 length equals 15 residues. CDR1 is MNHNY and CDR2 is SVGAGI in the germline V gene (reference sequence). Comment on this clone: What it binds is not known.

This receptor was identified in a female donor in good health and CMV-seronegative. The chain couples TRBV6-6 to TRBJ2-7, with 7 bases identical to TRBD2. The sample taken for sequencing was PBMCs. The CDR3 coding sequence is TGTGCCAGCAGTTACGGGGCGGGAGTCTCCTACGAGCAGTACTTC. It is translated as CASSYGAGVSYEQYF.